Described below is a single T cell receptor (beta chain) sequence and its context. Its antigen is still unknown. Samples were taken at baseline and on day 1 of cycles 4 and 7. This CDR3 is built from 14 residues. The germline V gene has CDR1 KGHSH and CDR2 LQKENI. The V gene lost 3 bases and the J gene lost 3 bases, with 12 bases spanning the gap. This entry comes from a study of OX40 agonist ivuxolimab in advanced cancers. Across the study: Patients received the agonistic anti-OX40 (CD134) antibody ivuxolimab. Every 2 weeks, patients got intravenous ivuxolimab at one of six dose levels (0.01-10 mg/kg).

Notes on the study in general: The expanded peripheral T cells' antigen specificity was not determined.

Libraries were prepared by immunoSEQ multiplex PCR; TCRdb keeps only in-frame clonotypes and omits some of them. The data contain tens of thousands of clones, more than 65% of them singletons. The TCR was taken from an adult with an advanced solid tumor such as melanoma, head and neck, liver or kidney cancer. This specimen consisted of CD4+ or CD8+ T cells sorted from blood, obtained in a trial of the OX40 agonist ivuxolimab. The chain recombines TRBV18 with TRBJ2-7, with D possibly TRBD1 on 5 matching bases. In nucleotides, the CDR3 is TGTGCCAGCTCACCGGCTGGACAACTCTACGAGCAGTACTTC. Translating gives CASSPAGQLYEQYF.